A selection of T cell receptor beta chains follows, all from one sample in a study of blood T cell repertoires in COVID-19. Generated by immunoSEQ multiplex PCR, the TCRdb table keeps only in-frame clones and is missing some. The sample holds roughly 120,000 clones, around 90% seen once. Sequencing was carried out using peripheral blood. These receptors were collected from a man between 60 and 75 years old with COVID-19, enrolled during active disease. CDR3s include the opening cysteine and the closing phenylalanine or tryptophan. D genes are given only for firm matches. Clone size is shown for a subset of rows, as once, few, many or a class of expanded clone.

V	size	J	D	DNA	CDR3
TRBV18	once	TRBJ2-5	TRBD2	TGTGCCAGCTCACCACTTGCTAGCGGAGATGGGACCCAGTACTTC	CASSPLASGDGTQYF
TRBV6-5	-	TRBJ2-5	-	TGTGCCAGCAGCCGGACAGTGCAAGAGACCCAGTACTTC	CASSRTVQETQYF
TRBV30	-	TRBJ2-3	-	TGTGCCTGGAGCTTAGGGGGACGGGCGGGGTATTTT	CAWSLGGRAGYF
TRBV2	-	TRBJ1-4	-	TGTGCCAGCAAGGAGGTTTTAACTAATGAAAAACTGTTTTTT	CASKEVLTNEKLFF
TRBV5-4	-	TRBJ2-3	TRBD2	TGTGCCAGCAGCTCCCGACTAGCGGGAGGCCCAGATACGCAGTATTTT	CASSSRLAGGPDTQYF
TRBV10-3	-	TRBJ1-6	-	TGTGCCATCAGGCAACAGGTGGGGAATTCACCCCTCCACTTT	CAIRQQVGNSPLHF
TRBV12-5	-	TRBJ2-7	-	TGTGCTAGTGGTTTGGACGTACAGGAGGAGCAGTACTTC	CASGLDVQEEQYF
TRBV19	-	TRBJ1-1	TRBD1	TGTGCCAGTATTGGGCAGGGACAGATGAACACTGAAGCTTTCTTT	CASIGQGQMNTEAFF
TRBV5-4	-	TRBJ2-3	TRBD1	TGTGCCAGCAGCTTGGAAAGGGGGCCGCGCACAGATACGCAGTATTTT	CASSLERGPRTDTQYF
TRBV4-3	once	TRBJ2-7	TRBD1	TGCGCCAGCAGCGCAGACAGGGGTTCGGACGAGCAGTACTTC	CASSADRGSDEQYF
TRBV4-1	-	TRBJ1-4	-	TGCGCCAGCAGCCAAACCCCAGGGGAGGGGGGAAAACTGTTTTTT	CASSQTPGEGGKLFF
TRBV28	-	TRBJ2-5	-	TGTGCCAGCAGTCTAGCCCCCCGGGACTTACAAGAGACCCAGTACTTC	CASSLAPRDLQETQYF
TRBV10-3	-	TRBJ2-3	TRBD1	TGTGCCATCAGGACCGACAGGGACACAGATACGCAGTATTTT	CAIRTDRDTDTQYF
TRBV7-2	-	TRBJ1-3	-	TGTGCCAGCAGCGCGACAGGAAACACCATATATTTT	CASSATGNTIYF
TRBV19	-	TRBJ1-6	TRBD1	TGTGCCAGTAGTGTCCCGGGACAGGGACTCAAGTGGCCACCCCTCCACTTT	CASSVPGQGLKWPPLHF
TRBV28	-	TRBJ1-1	-	TGTGCCAGCAGTTCCCGCCAGGGGAACACTGAAGCTTTCTTT	CASSSRQGNTEAFF
TRBV28	-	TRBJ1-6	TRBD1	TGTGCCAGCAGTTCGGGACAGCGCTCCTATAATTCACCCCTCCACTTT	CASSSGQRSYNSPLHF
TRBV7-3	-	TRBJ1-3	-	TGTGCCAGCAGCTTAAACCCCCCAGGGGACGGAAACACCATATATTTT	CASSLNPPGDGNTIYF
TRBV7-2	few	TRBJ1-5	TRBD1	TGTGCCAGCAGCTTAGCCGGGACAGTTAATCAGCCCCAGCATTTT	CASSLAGTVNQPQHF
TRBV12-5	-	TRBJ1-2	-	TGTGCTAGTGGTTTGGACGAACCGGGCTATGGCTACACCTTC	CASGLDEPGYGYTF
TRBV5-6	-	TRBJ1-2	TRBD1	TGTGCCAGCAGCCTCGGACAGGGCGAGATCTATGGCTACACCTTC	CASSLGQGEIYGYTF
TRBV29-1	-	TRBJ2-1	TRBD2	TGCAGCGTTGAAGGAAGTACTAGCGGGAGTTACAATGAGCAGTTCTTC	CSVEGSTSGSYNEQFF
TRBV3-1/TRBV3-2	-	TRBJ2-7	TRBD1	TGTGCCAGCAGCCACCTGACAGGGAATTACGAGCAGTACTTC	CASSHLTGNYEQYF
TRBV7-9	-	TRBJ2-4	TRBD2	TGTGCCAGCAGCTCCGGAGGTAGCGGGAAAAACATTCAGTACTTC	CASSSGGSGKNIQYF